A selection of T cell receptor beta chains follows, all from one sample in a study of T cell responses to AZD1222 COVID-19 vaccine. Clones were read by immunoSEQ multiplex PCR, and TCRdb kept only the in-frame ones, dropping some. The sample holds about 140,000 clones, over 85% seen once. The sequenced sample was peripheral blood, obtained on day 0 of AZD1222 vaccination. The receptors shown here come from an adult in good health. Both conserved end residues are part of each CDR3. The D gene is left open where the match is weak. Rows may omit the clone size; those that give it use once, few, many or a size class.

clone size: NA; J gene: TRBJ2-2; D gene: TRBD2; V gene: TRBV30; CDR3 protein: CAWSNVRTSGSGELFF; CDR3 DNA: TGTGCCTGGAGCAACGTTCGGACTAGCGGGTCCGGGGAGCTGTTTTTT
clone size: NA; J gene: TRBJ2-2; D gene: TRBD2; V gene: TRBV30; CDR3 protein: CAWSVWEGTGELFF; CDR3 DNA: TGTGCCTGGAGTGTGTGGGAGGGCACCGGGGAGCTGTTTTTT
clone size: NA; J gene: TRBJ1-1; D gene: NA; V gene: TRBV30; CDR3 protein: CAFSMNTEAFF; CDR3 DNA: TGTGCCTTTTCAATGAACACTGAAGCTTTCTTT
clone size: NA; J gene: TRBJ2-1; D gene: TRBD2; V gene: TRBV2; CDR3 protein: CASRTRLAVNEQFF; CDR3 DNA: TGTGCCAGCAGGACCCGACTAGCGGTCAATGAGCAGTTCTTC
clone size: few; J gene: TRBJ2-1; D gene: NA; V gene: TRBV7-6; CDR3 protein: CASSPRRAGSYNEQFF; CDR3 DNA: TGTGCCAGCAGCCCGCGACGAGCGGGTTCCTACAATGAGCAGTTCTTC
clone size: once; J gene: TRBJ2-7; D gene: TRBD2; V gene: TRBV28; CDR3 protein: CASSHPGGSNEQYF; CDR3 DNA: TGTGCCAGCAGCCACCCTGGCGGGAGCAACGAGCAGTACTTC
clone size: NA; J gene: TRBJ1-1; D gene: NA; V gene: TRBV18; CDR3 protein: CASSPPHRNTEAFF; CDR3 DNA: TGTGCCAGCTCACCCCCACATAGGAACACTGAAGCTTTCTTT
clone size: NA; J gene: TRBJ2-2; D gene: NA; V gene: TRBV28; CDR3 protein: CASSHRVSTGELFF; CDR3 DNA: TGTGCCAGCAGTCACAGAGTATCCACCGGGGAGCTGTTTTTT
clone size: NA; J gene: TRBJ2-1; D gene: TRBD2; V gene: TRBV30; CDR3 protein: CAWSVKGLDHNEQFF; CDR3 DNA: TGTGCCTGGAGTGTTAAAGGACTAGACCACAATGAGCAGTTCTTC
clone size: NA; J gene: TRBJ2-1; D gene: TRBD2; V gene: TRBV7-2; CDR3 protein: CASSMTSGVYNEQFF; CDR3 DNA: TGTGCCAGCAGCATGACTAGCGGGGTCTACAATGAGCAGTTCTTC
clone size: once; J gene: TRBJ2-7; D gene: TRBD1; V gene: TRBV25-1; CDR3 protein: CASSHPRGQDYEQYF; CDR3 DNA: TGTGCCAGCAGCCACCCCAGGGGGCAAGACTACGAGCAGTACTTC
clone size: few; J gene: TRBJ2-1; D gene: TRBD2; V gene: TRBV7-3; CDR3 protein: CASSSMGGLAHEQFF; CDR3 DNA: TGTGCCAGCAGCTCAATGGGGGGACTAGCACATGAGCAGTTCTTC
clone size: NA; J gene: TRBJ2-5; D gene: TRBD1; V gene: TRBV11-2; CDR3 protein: CASSLRSGTGAETQYF; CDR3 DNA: TGTGCCAGCAGCTTAAGATCCGGGACAGGGGCGGAGACCCAGTACTTC
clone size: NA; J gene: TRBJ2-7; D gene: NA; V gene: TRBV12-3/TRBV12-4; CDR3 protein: CASSRTDYEQYF; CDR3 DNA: TGTGCCAGCAGTCGGACAGACTACGAGCAGTACTTC
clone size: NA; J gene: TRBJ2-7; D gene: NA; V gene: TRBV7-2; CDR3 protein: CASSSVLWRYEQYF; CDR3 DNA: TGTGCCAGCAGCTCCGTTCTTTGGAGATACGAGCAGTACTTC
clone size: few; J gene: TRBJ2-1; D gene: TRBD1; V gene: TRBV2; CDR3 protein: CATPRDRGNEQFF; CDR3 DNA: TGTGCCACCCCCCGGGACAGGGGGAATGAGCAGTTCTTC
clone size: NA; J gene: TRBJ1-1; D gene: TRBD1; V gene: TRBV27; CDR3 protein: CASRITGGPNTEAFF; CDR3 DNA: TGTGCCAGCAGGATAACAGGGGGTCCGAACACTGAAGCTTTCTTT
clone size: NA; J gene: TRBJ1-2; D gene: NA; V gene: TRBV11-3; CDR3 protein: CASSLETATNYGYTF; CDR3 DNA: TGTGCCAGCAGCTTAGAGACAGCCACTAACTATGGCTACACCTTC
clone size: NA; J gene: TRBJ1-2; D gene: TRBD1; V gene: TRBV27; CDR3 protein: CASSPLWTGRRNYGYTF; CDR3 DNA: TGTGCCAGCAGCCCTCTGTGGACAGGGCGCCGGAACTATGGCTACACCTTC
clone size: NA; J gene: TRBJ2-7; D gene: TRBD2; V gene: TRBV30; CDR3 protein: CAWSVPRGRESSYEQYF; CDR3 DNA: TGTGCCTGGAGCGTTCCCCGCGGGAGGGAATCCTCCTACGAGCAGTACTTC
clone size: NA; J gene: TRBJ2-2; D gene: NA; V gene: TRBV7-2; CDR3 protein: CASSYKSRGNTGELFF; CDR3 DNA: TGTGCCAGCAGCTACAAGTCCCGGGGGAACACCGGGGAGCTGTTTTTT
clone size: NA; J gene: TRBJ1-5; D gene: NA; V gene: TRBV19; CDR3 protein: CASSLPPRGPSPPQHF; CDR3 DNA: TGTGCCAGTAGTCTCCCACCCCGGGGCCCATCCCCGCCCCAGCATTTT
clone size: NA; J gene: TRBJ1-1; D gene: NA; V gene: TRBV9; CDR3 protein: CASSVAGAPTEAFF; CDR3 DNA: TGTGCCAGCAGCGTAGCGGGGGCGCCCACTGAAGCTTTCTTT
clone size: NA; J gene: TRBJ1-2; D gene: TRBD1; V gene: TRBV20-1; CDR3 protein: CSASMIGTDTPSHGYTF; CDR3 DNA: TGCAGTGCTAGTATGATCGGGACAGATACCCCCTCTCATGGCTACACCTTC
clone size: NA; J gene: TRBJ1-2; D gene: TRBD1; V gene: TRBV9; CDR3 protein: CASSRDRGQGYTF; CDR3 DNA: TGTGCCAGCAGCCGGGACAGGGGGCAAGGCTACACCTTC
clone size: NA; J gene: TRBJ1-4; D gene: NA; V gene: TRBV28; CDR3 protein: CASSFSGANGEKLFF; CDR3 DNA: TGTGCCAGCAGTTTTTCTGGGGCAAACGGAGAAAAACTGTTTTTT
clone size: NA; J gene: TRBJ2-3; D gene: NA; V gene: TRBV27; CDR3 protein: CASSSLGVAGHTDTQYF; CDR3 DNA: TGTGCCAGCAGTAGTTTGGGGGTGGCCGGACACACAGATACGCAGTATTTT
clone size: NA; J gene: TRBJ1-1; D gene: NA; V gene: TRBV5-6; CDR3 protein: CASSWQVTGPLNTEAFF; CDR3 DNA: TGTGCCAGCAGCTGGCAAGTGACAGGACCACTGAACACTGAAGCTTTCTTT